In this sample, the clone carrying this TCR beta chain turned up a few times. The target antigen is unknown. These data come from a study of T cells in Graves' hyperthyroidism and ophthalmopathy. Amplification yielded TCR beta CDR3 regions, with RNA transcripts as the source. HTBI primers were the set used in a first-round RT-PCR of the TCR CDR3. MiXCR was run by TCRdb on the multiplex PCR reads, yielding one entry per CDR3 protein. Among roughly 160,000 distinct CDR3 sequences listed, 9.4% were seen once. This CDR3 region has 12 residues. The trim removed 0 bases at V and 15 bases at J, leaving 6 bases unmatched. The germline CDR1 and CDR2 sequences are SGDLS and YYNGEE. Hyperthyroidism, newly diagnosed and lasting under 2 months, affected patients aged 18 to 65. From approximately 9.5 ml of fresh peripheral blood, PBMCs were isolated. General study points: Ophthalmopathy got predicted by the model a median approximately 6 months before its onset. Ophthalmopathy and stable hyperthyroidism were separated by a 13 V-J model.

Sequencing was performed on blood. The chain combines TRBV9 with TRBJ2-1; 7 bases map to TRBD2. The receptor was isolated from a young woman with Graves' hyperthyroidism that later progressed to Graves' ophthalmopathy. The CDR3 bases are TGTGCCAGCAGCGTAGTGGCGGGAGACCTGTTCTTC. The encoded protein is CASSVVAGDLFF. The full variable domain, completed using reference TRBV9 and TRBJ2-1, is DSGVTQTPKHLITATGQRVTLRCSPRSGDLSVYWYQQSLDQGLQFLIQYYNGEERAKGNILERFSAQQFPDLHSELNLSSLELGDSALYFCASSVVAGDLFFGPGTRLTVL.